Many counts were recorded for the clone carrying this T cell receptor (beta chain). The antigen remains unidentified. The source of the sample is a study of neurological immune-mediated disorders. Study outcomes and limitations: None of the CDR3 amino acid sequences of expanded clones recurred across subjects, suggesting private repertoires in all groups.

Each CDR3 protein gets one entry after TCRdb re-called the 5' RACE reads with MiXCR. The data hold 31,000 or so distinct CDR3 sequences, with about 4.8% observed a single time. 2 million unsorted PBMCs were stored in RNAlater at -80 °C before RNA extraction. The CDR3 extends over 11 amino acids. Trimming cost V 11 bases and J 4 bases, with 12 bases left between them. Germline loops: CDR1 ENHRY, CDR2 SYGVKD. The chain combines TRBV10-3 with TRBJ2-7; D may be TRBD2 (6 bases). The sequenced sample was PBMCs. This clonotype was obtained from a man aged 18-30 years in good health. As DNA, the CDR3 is TGTGCCGTCCGGAGGGCTTACGAGCAGTACTTC. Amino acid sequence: CAVRRAYEQYF.